This TCR beta chain emerged from a study of blood T cell repertoires in COVID-19. Using immunoSEQ multiplex PCR, the repertoire was profiled, and TCRdb retains in-frame clones only, with some absent. Among approximately 230,000 clones, about 80% were seen once, and the ten largest hold 15%. CDR1 and CDR2 from the germline V gene are ENHRY and SYGVKD. CDR3 length: 13 residues. Trimming pared 8 bases from V and 8 bases from J, leaving 16 bases between. Cohort assignment relied on participant-reported clinical history. Material for sequencing was PBMCs or T cells enriched from blood (not recorded which). V usage is TRBV10-3 and J usage is TRBJ2-4, with D possibly being TRBD2 (6 bases). The TCR sequence derives from a man between 40 and 49 years old who had recovered from COVID-19. The CDR3 spells CAIGGGRGDIQYF. As DNA, the CDR3 is TGTGCCATCGGGGGAGGCAGAGGGGACATTCAGTACTTC.